Included here is one TCR beta chain sequence, with context. Its matching antigen is unknown. Germline V gene data show CDR1 as PRHDT and CDR2 as FYEKMQ (reference sequence). The CDR3 totals 17 residues. Trimming took off 2 bases at V and 6 bases at J, with 22 bases between the two ends. Generated by immunoSEQ multiplex PCR, the TCRdb table keeps only in-frame clones and is missing some. This sample has about 110,000 clones, with around 93% found just once. This record belongs to a study of graft-versus-host responses after intestinal transplantation. Study-wide context: Among the recipients, transplants were multivisceral, liver-intestinal, or isolated intestinal.

Study results and limitations: Recipient marrow held GvH clones, some first seen in ileum or blood.

V is TRBV13 and J is TRBJ1-1; the D gene is possibly TRBD1 (5 bases). Source: unstimulated CD8+ T cells sorted from spleen or lymph node cells, taken before intestinal transplant. The TCR was taken from a human donor who received an intestinal transplant. CDR3 DNA: TGTGCCAGCAGCTTATTCGGGTCTAGGGGCAGTCGGGCTGAAGCTTTCTTT. It codes for CASSLFGSRGSRAEAFF.